The 15 T cell receptor beta chains presented below share a single source sample, sequenced in a study of cytomegalovirus exposure and HLA in healthy donors (dated by TCRdb to about 2017). Receptor libraries were prepared by the immunoSEQ multiplex PCR assay. A mixture of 60 forward primers for TCR Vbeta segments and 13 reverse primers for TCR Jbeta segments was used in the multiplex PCR. Sourced from immuneACCESS, this table was stored by TCRdb with only in-frame sequences that have V and J called. A share of the clones is absent; for the studies checked, an unresolved V gene accounts for under half, and the remainder has no known explanation. Counted in this sample were about 120,000 clones; 80% of them appeared once. Clones ranked in the top ten supply more than 2% of the sample. Sequencing was performed on PBMCs. These receptors all come from a man aged 25 to 40 in good health and CMV-seronegative.

The chain is built from TRBV5-1 and TRBJ2-3, with 12 bases lining up with TRBD2. V lost 2 bases to trimming and J lost 6 bases; unmatched junction nucleotides: 10. This CDR3 contains 17 residues. Germline V gene lookup returns CDR1 SGHRS and CDR2 YFSETQ. In nucleotides, the CDR3 is TGCGCCAGCAGCTTCCAGGGACTAGCGGGCTCGGCCGATACGCAGTATTTT. It yields the protein CASSFQGLAGSADTQYF.

This clone was counted only a few times. The chain recombines TRBV5-4 with TRBJ1-5; no definite D call. The germline V gene encodes CDR1 SGHNT and CDR2 YYREEE (reference sequence). This CDR3 is built from 13 residues. V lost 4 bases and J lost 6, with 11 bases in between. The CDR3 is CASSPEVGQPQHF. The CDR3 coding sequence is TGTGCCAGCAGCCCAGAGGTGGGTCAGCCCCAGCATTTT.

The rearrangement uses TRBV27 and TRBJ2-7; 7 bases agree with TRBD1. Germline V lookup: CDR1 MNHEY, CDR2 SMNVEV (reference sequence). The CDR3 sequence is 15 residues long. Trimming took 4 bases from V and 0 from J; bases not matched to a gene: 6. CDR3 in DNA: TGTGCCAGCAGTTATGAGGGACAGTACTCCTACGAGCAGTACTTC. It codes for CASSYEGQYSYEQYF.

This clone was observed a few times. V is TRBV19 and J is TRBJ1-4, with D possibly TRBD1 on 6 matching bases. Trimming cost V 7 bases and J 0 bases, with 21 bases left between them. Looked up from germline, CDR1 is LNHDA and CDR2 is SQIVND (reference sequence). CDR3 size: 18 residues. The CDR3 loop is CASTRRGGIRSTNEKLFF. The DNA for the CDR3 is TGTGCCAGTACCCGCCGGGGGGGCATCCGGTCAACTAATGAAAAACTGTTTTTT.

This chain joins TRBV30 and TRBJ2-1, with TRBD1 identical over 9 bases. Unmatched junction bases numbered 4, after V lost 1 base and J lost 0 bases. CDR3 size: 16 residues. Germline assignment: CDR1 GTSNPN and CDR2 SVGIG (reference sequence). CDR3 amino acids: CAWSGQGGGSYNEQFF. CDR3 in DNA: TGTGCCTGGAGTGGACAGGGGGGAGGCTCCTACAATGAGCAGTTCTTC.

This rearrangement joins TRBV27 to TRBJ2-2, with D possibly TRBD2 on 5 matching bases. There are 15 residues in the CDR3. Between the trimmed V and J ends, which lost 5 bases and 1 base, there was a span of 11 bases. CDR1 MNHEY and CDR2 SMNVEV come from the germline V gene (reference sequence). The CDR3 region has the DNA TGTGCCAGCAGTCCTACGGGGAGGAACACCGGGGAGCTGTTTTTT. Protein: CASSPTGRNTGELFF.

The rearrangement links TRBV18 to TRBJ1-2; D may be TRBD1 (5 bases). The ends were cut back, 3 bases at V and 0 bases at J, with 14 bases in the middle. This CDR3 has 16 residues. CDR1 is KGHSH and CDR2 is LQKENI in the germline V gene. This chain's CDR3 is CASSPLSTDPNYGYTF. CDR3 coding DNA: TGTGCCAGCTCACCCCTCTCGACAGATCCTAACTATGGCTACACCTTC.

This chain joins TRBV6-5 and TRBJ1-4; D is perhaps TRBD1 (6 bases). The CDR3 extends over 15 amino acids. V lost 5 bases and J lost 3, with 13 bases in between. Germline V gives CDR1 MNHEY, CDR2 SVGAGI. DNA for the CDR3: TGTGCCAGCAGTAAATGGGGGCTCGCTAATGAAAAACTGTTTTTT. This encodes CASSKWGLANEKLFF.

This clone showed up just a few times. The rearrangement uses TRBV11-2 and TRBJ1-1, with 8 bases lining up with TRBD1. This CDR3 spans 17 amino acids. Germline V gene lookup returns CDR1 SGHAT and CDR2 FQNNGV. V was pared by 5 bases and J by 1 base, with 12 bases of the junction left unmatched. CDR3 loop: CASSLGTGIYQNTEAFF. In nucleotides, the CDR3 is TGTGCCAGCAGCCTAGGGACAGGCATTTATCAGAACACTGAAGCTTTCTTT.

The table lists this clone with a count of one. The rearrangement joins TRBV10-1 to TRBJ2-2; D is perhaps TRBD2 (5 bases). This CDR3 has 17 amino acids. With 2 bases removed from V and 0 bases from J, the gap between germline ends came to 13 bases. Germline V gene lookup returns CDR1 WNHNN and CDR2 SYGVQD (reference sequence). The DNA of the CDR3 is TGCGCCAGCAGTGAGGTCTGGGAGAGCGCGAACACCGGGGAGCTGTTTTTT. This gives the protein CASSEVWESANTGELFF.

The CDR3 DNA follows: TGTGCCAGCAGTGAGTATAGCAACATTCAGTACTTC. Residues: CASSEYSNIQYF. This chain connects TRBV6-1 to TRBJ2-4; D uncertain. This CDR3 contains 12 residues. The V end lost 3 bases, the J end lost 7 bases, and 7 bases lay between the germline ends. Germline V gene lookup returns CDR1 MNHNS and CDR2 SASEGT.

The chain couples TRBV4-1 to TRBJ2-7; no definite D call. There are 14 residues in the CDR3. V was cut by 1 base and J by 6 bases, with 13 bases left in between. The germline V gene encodes CDR1 MGHRA and CDR2 YSYEKL. The CDR3 spells CASSQVAATREQYF. The CDR3 DNA follows: TGCGCCAGCAGCCAAGTCGCGGCTACCCGCGAGCAGTACTTC.

This clone was seen just once. The V gene is TRBV5-1, the J gene TRBJ2-4, with 13 bases that match TRBD2. From germline, CDR1 is SGHRS and CDR2 YFSETQ. The CDR3 runs to 20 residues. Trimming removed 5 bases from V and 0 bases from J; junction bases left unmatched: 14. The CDR3 here is CASSSDPITSGGGAKNIQYF. The CDR3 nucleotides are TGCGCCAGCAGTTCGGACCCTATCACTAGCGGGGGGGGAGCCAAAAACATTCAGTACTTC.

V usage is TRBV9 and J usage is TRBJ1-1; 10 nucleotides align to TRBD1. The germline V gene has CDR1 SGDLS and CDR2 YYNGEE. The CDR3 runs 17 residues. V shed 3 bases, J shed 1 base, and the junction held 9 bases outside the gene matches. The CDR3 region is CASSDETGGPPNTEAFF. The DNA for the CDR3 is TGTGCCAGCAGCGATGAGACAGGGGGCCCTCCGAACACTGAAGCTTTCTTT.

This clone was seen more than once but under ten times. This sequence joins TRBV7-6 and TRBJ2-5, with 12 bases lining up with TRBD2. The V gene end was trimmed by 5 bases and the J gene end by 4 bases; junction bases not matched to a gene: 8. Germline lookup yields CDR1 SGHVS and CDR2 FNYEAQ. The CDR3 extends over 16 amino acids. CDR3 sequence (DNA): TGTGCCAGCAGCCCTCTAGCGGGGGGGCCGGGAGAGACCCAGTACTTC. Translating it yields CASSPLAGGPGETQYF.